The sequence of this TCR beta chain was determined in a study of blood T cell repertoires in COVID-19. This CDR3 has 14 residues. Profiling relied on immunoSEQ multiplex PCR, and the TCRdb table lists in-frame clones only, not all of them. The sample consists of some 120,000 clones, about three quarters of them appearing once. The J gene is TRBJ1-2, the V gene TRBV21-1; TRBD1, as called in the table, went unchecked against the DNA. TRBV21-1 is designated a pseudogene. This TCR was sampled from a woman in her sixties or seventies with acute or convalescent COVID-19. The sequenced sample was peripheral blood. The CDR3 spells CASRPGQPVQGYTF. CDR3 in DNA: TGTGCCAGCAGACCCGGACAACCTGTGCAGGGCTACACCTTC.